A single T cell receptor beta chain is shown here with its context. Primers for the PCR totalled 60 Vbeta and 13 Jbeta. Profiled with immunoSEQ multiplex PCR; TCRdb holds only in-frame clones, not every one. The sample includes about 78,000 clones, 60% to 70% of them seen just once. The data stem from a study of cytomegalovirus exposure and HLA in healthy donors. The CDR3 runs 13 residues. Trimming cost V 9 bases and J 5 bases; bases outside gene matches: 2. The germline gives CDR1 LNHDA, CDR2 SQIVND (reference sequence). The V and J genes are TRBV19 and TRBJ2-2, with 11 bases that match TRBD2. The TCR comes from a man in his thirties or forties in good health and CMV-seropositive. The sequencing input was PBMCs. Here the CDR3 reads CASRTSGTGELFF. As DNA, the CDR3 is TGTGCCAGCAGGACTAGCGGGACCGGGGAGCTGTTTTTT.